This entry is about one TCR beta chain. What it binds is not known. Method: immunoSEQ multiplex PCR; TCRdb's copy keeps in-frame clones and lacks some. The sample records some 42,000 clones, approximately 83% being singletons. The sample is drawn from a study of a mutant IDH1 vaccine in newly diagnosed glioma. General study findings and limits: Altogether, 80% to 95% of patients exhibited vaccine-induced immune responses.

Time point of the sample: week 5, during vaccination. It was 300 ug of mutant IDH1 20-mer peptide that made up each vaccine dose, given with topical imiquimod. This clonotype was sampled from a man aged 35 to 55 with glioma. The sample here was PBMCs, taken from a glioma patient whose treatment included an IDH1 peptide vaccine.

CDR3 sequence (DNA): TGTGCCAGCAGCGTAGGAGGGACAGGTTTCACCTATGGCTACACCTTC. This codes for CASSVGGTGFTYGYTF. The chain couples TRBV9 to TRBJ1-2; TRBD1 agrees at 8 bases. The V gene's germline CDR1 is SGDLS and CDR2 YYNGEE. The CDR3 is made up of 16 amino acids. Trimming removed 0 bases from V and 4 bases from J; junction bases left unmatched: 8.